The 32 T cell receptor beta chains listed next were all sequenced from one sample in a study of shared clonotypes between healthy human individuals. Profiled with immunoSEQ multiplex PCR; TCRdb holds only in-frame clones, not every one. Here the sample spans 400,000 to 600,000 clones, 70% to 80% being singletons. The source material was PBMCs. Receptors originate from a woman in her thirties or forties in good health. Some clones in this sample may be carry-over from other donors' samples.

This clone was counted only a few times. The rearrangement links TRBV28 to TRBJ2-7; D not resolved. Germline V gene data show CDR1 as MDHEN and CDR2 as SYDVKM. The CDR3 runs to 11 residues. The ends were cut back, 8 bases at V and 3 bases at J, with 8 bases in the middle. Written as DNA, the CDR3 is TGTGCCAGCCAAACAAACTACGAGCAGTACTTC. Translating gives CASQTNYEQYF.

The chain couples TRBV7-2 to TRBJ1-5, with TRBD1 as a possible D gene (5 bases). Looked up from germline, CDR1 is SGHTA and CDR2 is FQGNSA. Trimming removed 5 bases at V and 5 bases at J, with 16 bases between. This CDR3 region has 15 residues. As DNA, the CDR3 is TGTGCCAGCAGCCCTCCCGGGGCGCAGGATCAGCCCCAGCATTTT. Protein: CASSPPGAQDQPQHF. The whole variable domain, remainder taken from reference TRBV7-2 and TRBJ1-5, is GAGVSQSPSNKVTEKGKDVELRCDPISGHTALYWYRQSLGQGLEFLIYFQGNSAPDKSGLPSDRFSAERTGGSVSTLTIQRTQQEDSAVYLCASSPPGAQDQPQHFGDGTRLSIL.

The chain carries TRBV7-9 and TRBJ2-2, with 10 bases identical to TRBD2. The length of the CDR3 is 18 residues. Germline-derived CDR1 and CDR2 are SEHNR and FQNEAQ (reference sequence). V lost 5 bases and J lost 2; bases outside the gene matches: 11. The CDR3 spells CASSTLLAGVVNTGELFF. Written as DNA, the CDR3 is TGTGCCAGCAGCACACTCCTAGCGGGAGTGGTAAACACCGGGGAGCTGTTTTTT. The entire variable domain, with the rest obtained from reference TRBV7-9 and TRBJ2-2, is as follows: DTGVSQNPRHKITKRGQNVTFRCDPISEHNRLYWYRQTLGQGPEFLTYFQNEAQLEKSRLLSDRFSAERPKGSFSTLEIQRTEQGDSAMYLCASSTLLAGVVNTGELFFGEGSRLTVL.

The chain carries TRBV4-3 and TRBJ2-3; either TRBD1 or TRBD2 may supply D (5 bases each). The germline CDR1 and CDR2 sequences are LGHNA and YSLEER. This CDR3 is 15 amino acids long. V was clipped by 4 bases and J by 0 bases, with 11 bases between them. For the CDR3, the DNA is TGCGCCAGCAGCCTCTACGGGGCTAGCACAGATACGCAGTATTTT. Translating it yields CASSLYGASTDTQYF.

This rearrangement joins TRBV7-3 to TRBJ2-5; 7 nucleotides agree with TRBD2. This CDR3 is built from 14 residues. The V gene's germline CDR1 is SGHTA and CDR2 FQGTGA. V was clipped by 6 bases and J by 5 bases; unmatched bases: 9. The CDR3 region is CASSQEGRAETQYF. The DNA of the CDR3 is TGTGCCAGCAGTCAAGAGGGGAGGGCTGAGACCCAGTACTTC. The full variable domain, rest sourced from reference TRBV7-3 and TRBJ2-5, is GAGVSQTPSNKVTEKGKYVELRCDPISGHTALYWYRQSLGQGPEFLIYFQGTGAADDSGLPNDRFFAVRPEGSVSTLKIQRTERGDSAVYLCASSQEGRAETQYFGPGTRLLVL.

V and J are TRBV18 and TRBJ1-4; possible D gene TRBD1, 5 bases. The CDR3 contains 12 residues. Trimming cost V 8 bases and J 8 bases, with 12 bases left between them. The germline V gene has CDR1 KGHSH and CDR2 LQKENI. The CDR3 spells CASRDLREKLFF. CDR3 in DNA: TGTGCCAGCCGGGACCTGAGGGAAAAACTGTTTTTT. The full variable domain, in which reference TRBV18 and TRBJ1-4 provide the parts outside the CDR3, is NAGVMQNPRHLVRRRGQEARLRCSPMKGHSHVYWYRQLPEEGLKFMVYLQKENIIDESGMPKERFSAEFPKEGPSILRIQQVVRGDSAAYFCASRDLREKLFFGSGTQLSVL.

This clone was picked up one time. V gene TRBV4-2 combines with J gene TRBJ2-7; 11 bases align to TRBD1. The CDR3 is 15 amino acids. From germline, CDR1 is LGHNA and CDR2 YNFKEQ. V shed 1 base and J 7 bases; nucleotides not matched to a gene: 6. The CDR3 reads CASSQGTGGYGEQYF. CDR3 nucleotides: TGTGCCAGCAGCCAAGGGACAGGGGGCTATGGGGAGCAGTACTTC.

CDR3 amino acids: CASSIVAGGPNEQFF. The CDR3 DNA sequence: TGTGCCAGTAGTATCGTAGCGGGAGGGCCAAATGAGCAGTTCTTC. V gene TRBV19 combines with J gene TRBJ2-1; 11 nucleotides align to TRBD2. The junction had 5 bases not matched to a gene; V was cut back by 3 bases and J by 7 bases. From germline, CDR1 is LNHDA and CDR2 SQIVND (reference sequence). The CDR3 is 15 residues long. The full variable domain, rest sourced from reference TRBV19 and TRBJ2-1, is DGGITQSPKYLFRKEGQNVTLSCEQNLNHDAMYWYRQDPGQGLRLIYYSQIVNDFQKGDIAEGYSVSREKKESFPLTVTSAQKNPTAFYLCASSIVAGGPNEQFFGPGTRLTVL.

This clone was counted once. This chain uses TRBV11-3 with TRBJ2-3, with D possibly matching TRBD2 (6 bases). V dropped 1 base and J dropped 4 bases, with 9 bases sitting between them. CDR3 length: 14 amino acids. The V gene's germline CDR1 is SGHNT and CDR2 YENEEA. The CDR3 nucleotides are TGTGCCAGCAGCTTAGTACGGGACTCAGATACGCAGTATTTT. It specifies CASSLVRDSDTQYF.

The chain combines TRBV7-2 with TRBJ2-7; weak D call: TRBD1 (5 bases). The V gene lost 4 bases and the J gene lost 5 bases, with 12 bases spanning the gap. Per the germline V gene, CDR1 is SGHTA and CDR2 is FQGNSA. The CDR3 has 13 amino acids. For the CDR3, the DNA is TGTGCCAGCAGCTCAGACACAGGTAACGAGCAGTACTTC. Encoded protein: CASSSDTGNEQYF.

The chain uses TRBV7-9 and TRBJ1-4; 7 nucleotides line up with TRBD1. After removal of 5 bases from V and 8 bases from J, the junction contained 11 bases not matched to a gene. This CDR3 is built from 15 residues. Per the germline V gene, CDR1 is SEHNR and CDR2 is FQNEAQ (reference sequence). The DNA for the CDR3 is TGTGCCAGCAGCCCGTTGACAGGGCTTCGGGAAAAACTGTTTTTT. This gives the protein CASSPLTGLREKLFF.

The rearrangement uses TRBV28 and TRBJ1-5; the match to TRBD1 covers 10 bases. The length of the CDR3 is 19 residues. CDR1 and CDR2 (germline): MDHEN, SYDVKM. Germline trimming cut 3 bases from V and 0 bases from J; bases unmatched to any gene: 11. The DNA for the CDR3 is TGTGCCAGCAGTTTGTCGACTCGGGACAGGGGAAATAGCAATCAGCCCCAGCATTTT. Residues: CASSLSTRDRGNSNQPQHF.

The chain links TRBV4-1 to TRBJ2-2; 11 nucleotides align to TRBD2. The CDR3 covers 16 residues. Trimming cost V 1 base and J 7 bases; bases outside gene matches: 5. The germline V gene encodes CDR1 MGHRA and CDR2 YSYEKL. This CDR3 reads CASSQVELAGVGELFF. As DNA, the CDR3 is TGCGCCAGCAGCCAAGTTGAACTAGCGGGAGTCGGGGAGCTGTTTTTT.

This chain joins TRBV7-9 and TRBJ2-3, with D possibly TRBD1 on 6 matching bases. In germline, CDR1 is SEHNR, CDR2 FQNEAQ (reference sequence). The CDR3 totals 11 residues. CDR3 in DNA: TGTGCGGGGGCCAGGACAGATACGCAGTATTTT. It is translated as CAGARTDTQYF.

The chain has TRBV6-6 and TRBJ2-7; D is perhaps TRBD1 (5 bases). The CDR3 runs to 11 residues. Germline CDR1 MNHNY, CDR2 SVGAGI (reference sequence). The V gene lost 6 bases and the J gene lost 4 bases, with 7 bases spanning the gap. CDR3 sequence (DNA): TGTGCCAGCAGCAGGGATTACGAGCAGTACTTC. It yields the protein CASSRDYEQYF.

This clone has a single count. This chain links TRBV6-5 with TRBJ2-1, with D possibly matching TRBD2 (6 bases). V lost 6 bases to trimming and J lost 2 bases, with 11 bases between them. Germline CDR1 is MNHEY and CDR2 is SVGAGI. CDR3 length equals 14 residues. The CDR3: CASRAVAAYNEQFF. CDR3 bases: TGTGCCAGCAGGGCCGTAGCGGCCTACAATGAGCAGTTCTTC.

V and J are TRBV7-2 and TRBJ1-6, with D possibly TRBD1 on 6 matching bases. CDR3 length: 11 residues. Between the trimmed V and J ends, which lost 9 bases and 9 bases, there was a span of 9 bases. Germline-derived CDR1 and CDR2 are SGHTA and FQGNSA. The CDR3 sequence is CARSTGSPLHF. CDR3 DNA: TGTGCCAGGTCGACAGGTTCACCCCTCCACTTT.

The CDR3 DNA is TGTGCCAGCAGCCCCTGGTGGGGGCGGAGGTTTAATGAGCAGTTCTTC. It yields the protein CASSPWWGRRFNEQFF. This chain joins TRBV7-6 and TRBJ2-1; possible D gene TRBD1, 6 bases. Trimming removed 5 bases from V and 7 bases from J, with 21 bases in between. The germline V gene has CDR1 SGHVS and CDR2 FNYEAQ. The length of the CDR3 is 16 residues.

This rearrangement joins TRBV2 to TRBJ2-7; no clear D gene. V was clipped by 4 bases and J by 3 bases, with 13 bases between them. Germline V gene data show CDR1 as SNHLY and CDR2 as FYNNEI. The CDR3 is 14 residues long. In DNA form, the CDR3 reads TGTGCCAGCAGTGGCCCACTAAGCCGCTACGAGCAGTACTTC. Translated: CASSGPLSRYEQYF.

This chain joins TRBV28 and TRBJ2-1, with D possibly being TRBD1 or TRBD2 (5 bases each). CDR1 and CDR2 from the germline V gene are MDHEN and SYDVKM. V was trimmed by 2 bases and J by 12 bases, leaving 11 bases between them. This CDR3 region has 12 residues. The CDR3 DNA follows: TGTGCCAGCAGTTTAGGGGGTGGGATGCAGTTCTTC. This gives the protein CASSLGGGMQFF.

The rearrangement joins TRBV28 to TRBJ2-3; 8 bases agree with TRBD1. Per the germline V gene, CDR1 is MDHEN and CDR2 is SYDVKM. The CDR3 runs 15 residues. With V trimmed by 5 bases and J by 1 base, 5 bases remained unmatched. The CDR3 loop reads CASSAPGQGTDTQYF. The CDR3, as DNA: TGTGCCAGCAGTGCGCCGGGACAGGGCACAGATACGCAGTATTTT.

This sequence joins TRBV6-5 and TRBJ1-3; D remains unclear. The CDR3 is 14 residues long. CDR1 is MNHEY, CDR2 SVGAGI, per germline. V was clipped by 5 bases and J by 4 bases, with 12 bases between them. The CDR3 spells CASSRTTTGNTIYF. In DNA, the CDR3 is TGTGCCAGCAGTCGGACCACCACGGGAAACACCATATATTTT.

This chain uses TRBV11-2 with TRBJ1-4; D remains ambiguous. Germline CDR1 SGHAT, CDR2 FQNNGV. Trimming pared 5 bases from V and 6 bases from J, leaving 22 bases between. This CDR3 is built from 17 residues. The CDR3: CASSPATMGSRDEKLFF. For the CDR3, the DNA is TGTGCCAGCAGCCCCGCTACGATGGGGAGTAGGGATGAAAAACTGTTTTTT.

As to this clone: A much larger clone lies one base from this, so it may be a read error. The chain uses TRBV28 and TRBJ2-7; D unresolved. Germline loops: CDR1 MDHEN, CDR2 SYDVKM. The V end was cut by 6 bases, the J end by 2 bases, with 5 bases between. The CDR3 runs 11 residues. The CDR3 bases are TGTGCCAGCAGCATAACCTACGAGCAGTACTTC. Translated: CASSITYEQYF.

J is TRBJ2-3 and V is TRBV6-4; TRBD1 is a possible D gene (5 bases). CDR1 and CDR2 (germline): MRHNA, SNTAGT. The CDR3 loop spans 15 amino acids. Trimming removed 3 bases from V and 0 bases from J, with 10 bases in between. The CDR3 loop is CASSETERSTDTQYF. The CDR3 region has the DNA TGTGCCAGCAGTGAGACAGAAAGAAGCACAGATACGCAGTATTTT.

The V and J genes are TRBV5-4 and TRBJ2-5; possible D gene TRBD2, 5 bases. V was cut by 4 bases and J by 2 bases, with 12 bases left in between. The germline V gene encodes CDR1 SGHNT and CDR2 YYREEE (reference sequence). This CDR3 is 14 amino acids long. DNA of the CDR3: TGTGCCAGCAGCGTGACCGGGGTTCAAGAGACCCAGTACTTC. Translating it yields CASSVTGVQETQYF.

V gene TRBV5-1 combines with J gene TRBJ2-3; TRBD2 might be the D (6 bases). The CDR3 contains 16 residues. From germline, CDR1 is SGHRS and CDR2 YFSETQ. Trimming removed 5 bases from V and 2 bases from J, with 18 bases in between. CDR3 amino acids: CASRPAAGLSTDTQYF. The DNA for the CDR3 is TGCGCCAGCAGACCGGCTGCCGGACTATCCACAGATACGCAGTATTTT.

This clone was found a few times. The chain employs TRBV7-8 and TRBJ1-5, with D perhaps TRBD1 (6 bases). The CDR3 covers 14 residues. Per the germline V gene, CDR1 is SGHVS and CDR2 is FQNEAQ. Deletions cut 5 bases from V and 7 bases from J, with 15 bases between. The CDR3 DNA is TGTGCCAGCAGCCCTCGGGGGGCTCGGCAGCCCCAGCATTTT. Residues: CASSPRGARQPQHF.

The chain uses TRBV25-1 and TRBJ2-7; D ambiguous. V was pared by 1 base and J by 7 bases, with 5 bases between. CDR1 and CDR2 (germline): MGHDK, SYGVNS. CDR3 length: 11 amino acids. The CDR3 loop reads CASSESREQYF. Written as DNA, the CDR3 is TGTGCCAGCAGTGAATCTCGGGAGCAGTACTTC.

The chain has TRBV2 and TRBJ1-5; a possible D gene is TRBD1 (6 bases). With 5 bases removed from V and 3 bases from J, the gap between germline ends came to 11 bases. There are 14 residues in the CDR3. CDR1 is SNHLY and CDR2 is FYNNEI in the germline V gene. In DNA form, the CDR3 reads TGTGCCAGCAGTAAAGGACAGTACAATCAGCCCCAGCATTTT. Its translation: CASSKGQYNQPQHF.

CDR3 protein: CASKARSSTDTQYF. In DNA form, the CDR3 reads TGCGCCAGCAAAGCACGGTCTAGCACAGATACGCAGTATTTT. The chain uses TRBV5-1 and TRBJ2-3, with unresolved D. The germline V gene encodes CDR1 SGHRS and CDR2 YFSETQ. The CDR3 extends over 14 amino acids. Trimming took off 6 bases at V and 0 bases at J, with 11 bases between the two ends.

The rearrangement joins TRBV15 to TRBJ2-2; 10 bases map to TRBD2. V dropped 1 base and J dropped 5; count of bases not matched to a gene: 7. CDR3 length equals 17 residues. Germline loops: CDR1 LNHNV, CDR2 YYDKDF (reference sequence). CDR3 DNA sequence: TGTGCCACCAGCAGAGCGCCTAGCGGGAGAGGAACCGGGGAGCTGTTTTTT. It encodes CATSRAPSGRGTGELFF.